These 14 T cell receptor beta chains originate from one sample sequenced in a study of beta chain features in type 1 diabetes. Reverse transcription of all isolated RNA meant that expressed TCRB transcripts were sequenced. Profiled with immunoSEQ multiplex PCR; TCRdb holds only in-frame clones, not every one. The table has hundreds of thousands of clones, roughly a tenth seen once. Their recognized antigens are unknown. Study-wide findings and caveats: The study found moderately but significantly shorter TCRB CDR3s in all four CD4+ subsets of Type 1 diabetes patients.

Input material: naive CD4+ T cells from blood. These receptors were obtained from a man younger than 45 with type 1 diabetes.

The rearrangement joins TRBV5-6 to TRBJ2-7; tentative D call: TRBD1 (6 bases). V was trimmed by 2 bases and J by 2 bases, leaving 11 bases between them. There are 14 residues in the CDR3. Germline lookup yields CDR1 SGHDT and CDR2 YYEEEE. CDR3 bases: TGTGCCAGCAGCTTAAAAAAGGGGGCCTACGAGCAGTACTTC. It encodes CASSLKKGAYEQYF.

This clone was detected only a few times. The DNA for the CDR3 is TGTGCCAGCAGCGGGACAGACTCTGGAAACACCATATATTTT. This translates into CASSGTDSGNTIYF. The rearrangement links TRBV6-6 to TRBJ1-3; the match to TRBD1 covers 7 bases. The CDR3 runs to 14 residues. The V and J ends lost 6 bases and 0 bases, in that order; junction bases with no gene match: 2. Germline CDR1 MNHNY, CDR2 SVGAGI (reference sequence).

The chain combines TRBV25-1 with TRBJ1-2; TRBD1 aligns across 7 bases. The CDR3 extends over 13 amino acids. Trimming removed 4 bases from V and 4 bases from J; junction bases left unmatched: 3. Germline-derived CDR1 and CDR2 are MGHDK and SYGVNS. CDR3 coding DNA: TGTGCCAGCAGTGCGGGACAGTCCTATGGCTACACCTTC. Translating it yields CASSAGQSYGYTF.

This clone appeared a few times. The chain is built from TRBV7-6 and TRBJ1-1, with D perhaps matching TRBD1 (5 bases). Germline CDR1 is SGHVS and CDR2 is FNYEAQ. This CDR3 contains 14 residues. Trimming took off 0 bases at V and 4 bases at J, with 9 bases between the two ends. The CDR3 protein is CASSLAAGGTEAFF. CDR3 nucleotides: TGTGCCAGCAGCTTAGCGGCGGGGGGCACTGAAGCTTTCTTT. Full variable domain (missing parts from reference TRBV7-6 and TRBJ1-1): GAGVSQSPRYKVTKRGQDVALRCDPISGHVSLYWYRQALGQGPEFLTYFNYEAQQDKSGLPNDRFSAERPEGSISTLTIQRTEQRDSAMYRCASSLAAGGTEAFFGQGTRLTVV.

V is TRBV2 and J is TRBJ1-2; D is ambiguous. Germline V gene data show CDR1 as SNHLY and CDR2 as FYNNEI. This CDR3 contains 14 residues. Trimming cost V 2 bases and J 7 bases, with 14 bases left between them. The CDR3 region has the DNA TGTGCCAGCAGTGAACATTTTGGCAGAGGTGGCTACACCTTC. Translated, it gives CASSEHFGRGGYTF.

Notes on this clone: At one boundary the junction diverges from the germline segment, which might be a read error. The chain uses TRBV15 and TRBJ2-7; D perhaps matches TRBD2 (6 bases). CDR3 length: 15 amino acids. Germline CDR1 and CDR2: LNHNV and YYDKDF (reference sequence). The CDR3 spells CATSREGGPGYEQYF. The CDR3 DNA is TGTGCCACCAGCCGAGAGGGAGGACCGGGCTACGAGCAGTACTTC. Combining the CDR3 with reference TRBV15 and TRBJ2-7 gives the whole variable domain DAMVIQNPRYQVTQFGKPVTLSCSQTLNHNVMYWYQQKSSQAPKLLFHYYDKDFNNEADTPDNFQSRRPNTSFCFLDIRSPGLGDTAMYLCATSREGGPGYEQYFGPGTRLTVT.

The chain is built from TRBV18 and TRBJ2-1; TRBD2 matches at 9 bases. Per germline, CDR1 KGHSH and CDR2 LQKENI. The CDR3 spans 15 residues. V was pared by 6 bases and J by 4 bases, with 7 bases of the junction left unmatched. The CDR3 DNA reads as TGTGCCAGCTCGACGGGCCTAGCGGGATACAATGAGCAGTTCTTC. Translation: CASSTGLAGYNEQFF.

This clone was seen more than once but under ten times. This CDR3 reads CASSPPDSWRAKNIQYF. DNA of the CDR3: TGTGCCAGCTCACCACCGGACAGTTGGAGGGCCAAAAACATTCAGTACTTC. V and J are TRBV18 and TRBJ2-4, with D possibly matching TRBD1 (6 bases). This CDR3 is 17 amino acids long. Per germline, CDR1 KGHSH and CDR2 LQKENI. Trimming removed 0 bases from V and 1 base from J, with 13 bases in between.

This clone turned up a few times. This chain links TRBV18 with TRBJ2-4, with a possible D match to TRBD1 (5 bases). The CDR3 consists of 14 residues. Trimming removed 4 bases at V and 0 bases at J, with 7 bases between. Germline V lookup: CDR1 KGHSH, CDR2 LQKENI. The CDR3 loop is CASSQGIAKNIQYF. DNA of the CDR3: TGTGCCAGCTCACAGGGGATAGCCAAAAACATTCAGTACTTC.

The J gene is TRBJ2-7, the V gene TRBV25-1; 10 nucleotides match TRBD1. The germline gives CDR1 MGHDK, CDR2 SYGVNS. CDR3 size: 13 residues. With V trimmed by 9 bases and J by 0 bases, 2 bases remained unmatched. The CDR3 DNA reads as TGTGCCAGTGGACAGGGGGGCTCCTACGAGCAGTACTTC. Translated, it gives CASGQGGSYEQYF.

DNA of the CDR3: TGTGCCAGCAGCCTACTAGCGGGGGGGTTGACAGATACGCAGTATTTT. Its protein product is CASSLLAGGLTDTQYF. This chain uses TRBV7-8 with TRBJ2-3; 13 bases agree with TRBD2. CDR1 is SGHVS and CDR2 is FQNEAQ in the germline V gene. The V segment lost 5 bases and the J segment 3 bases; nucleotides outside the gene matches: 5. The CDR3 has 16 residues.

J is TRBJ2-4 and V is TRBV6-5; possibly TRBD2 for D (5 bases). From germline, CDR1 is MNHEY and CDR2 SVGAGI. This CDR3 comprises 14 residues. V dropped 5 bases and J dropped 10 bases, with 18 bases sitting between them. The CDR3 DNA reads TGTGCCAGCAGTCCTAGCCCAGGCACCAAGATTCAGTACTTC. It is translated as CASSPSPGTKIQYF.

The chain recombines TRBV4-2 with TRBJ2-7, with TRBD2 matching over 14 bases. The CDR3 has 19 residues. V trimming: 4 bases; J trimming: 0 bases; junction bases outside the gene matches: 11. Germline lookup yields CDR1 LGHNA and CDR2 YNFKEQ. The CDR3 sequence is CASSRTLGTSGGNSYEQYF. CDR3 coding DNA: TGTGCCAGCAGCCGAACATTAGGGACTAGCGGGGGAAACTCCTACGAGCAGTACTTC.

A few counts support this clone. The chain joins TRBV4-3 to TRBJ2-7, with 8 bases identical to TRBD1. CDR3 length equals 17 residues. Losses at the gene ends were 0 bases for V and 4 bases for J; bases not matched to a gene: 11. Germline CDR1 LGHNA, CDR2 YSLEER. This CDR3 is CASSQDSFFGQGYEQYF. The CDR3 DNA is TGCGCCAGCAGCCAAGATTCGTTTTTCGGACAGGGTTACGAGCAGTACTTC.